A single sample is the source of the 21 T cell receptor beta chains below, sequenced in a study of CD8 T cells in Susac syndrome. RNA amounts of 0.5 to 1 ug underwent reverse transcription with random hexamers. Using its own MiXCR run on the immunoSEQ multiplex PCR reads, TCRdb lists one record per CDR3 protein. The sample lists approximately 57,000 distinct CDR3 sequences, around 95% occurring once. The sequenced material came from CD8+ T cells from PBMCs. Receptors were obtained from a human donor with Susac syndrome.

The chain is built from TRBV6-2 or TRBV6-3 and TRBJ2-7; 8 bases align to TRBD1. CDR1 is MNHEY and CDR2 is SVGEGT in the germline V gene. This CDR3 region has 14 residues. The ends lost 6 bases at V and 4 bases at J; junction bases unmatched: 8. The DNA for the CDR3 is TGTGCCAGCAGCCGAGACAGGGGCGGATACGAGCAGTACTTC. It is translated as CASSRDRGGYEQYF.

The chain combines TRBV15 with TRBJ2-7; weak D call: TRBD2 (7 bases). The CDR3 covers 14 residues. CDR1 is LNHNV and CDR2 is YYDKDF in the germline V gene (reference sequence). V was trimmed by 7 bases and J by 5 bases, leaving 18 bases between them. CDR3 coding DNA: TGTGCCACCATTCCGAGGGGGACTAAGGACGAGCAGTACTTC. Encoded protein: CATIPRGTKDEQYF.

The rearrangement joins TRBV6-5 to TRBJ1-1; 8 positions match TRBD1. V lost 0 bases to trimming and J lost 6 bases; unmatched junction nucleotides: 6. The germline CDR1 and CDR2 sequences are MNHEY and SVGAGI. This CDR3 contains 15 residues. CDR3 coding DNA: TGTGCCAGCAGTTACTCGAGATCGGACAGGGCTGAAGCTTTCTTT. It codes for CASSYSRSDRAEAFF.

The rearrangement joins TRBV24-1 to TRBJ2-1; 8 nucleotides line up with TRBD1. Germline V gives CDR1 KGHDR, CDR2 SFDVKD. V lost 3 bases and J lost 7; bases outside the gene matches: 10. This CDR3 contains 16 residues. The CDR3 spells CATSDGVTGVANEQFF. DNA of the CDR3: TGTGCCACCAGTGATGGGGTGACAGGGGTTGCGAATGAGCAGTTCTTC.

The chain employs TRBV9 and TRBJ2-1; 10 nucleotides agree with TRBD2. This CDR3 region has 14 residues. Germline assignment: CDR1 SGDLS and CDR2 YYNGEE. The V segment lost 4 bases and the J segment 7 bases; nucleotides outside the gene matches: 5. The CDR3 region has the DNA TGTGCCAGCAGCCCGGGACTAGCGCCTAATGAGCAGTTCTTC. This encodes CASSPGLAPNEQFF. The complete variable domain, with remaining parts taken from reference TRBV9 and TRBJ2-1, reads DSGVTQTPKHLITATGQRVTLRCSPRSGDLSVYWYQQSLDQGLQFLIQYYNGEERAKGNILERFSAQQFPDLHSELNLSSLELGDSALYFCASSPGLAPNEQFFGPGTRLTVL.

This rearrangement joins TRBV28 to TRBJ2-5, with D maybe TRBD1 (5 bases). CDR1 and CDR2 (germline): MDHEN, SYDVKM. V was trimmed by 6 bases and J by 1 base, leaving 21 bases between them. The CDR3 is 17 residues long. The CDR3 nucleotides read TGTGCCAGCAGACCCTTTCCCGACAGACCGCTCCAAGAGACCCAGTACTTC. Protein product: CASRPFPDRPLQETQYF.

J is TRBJ2-1 and V is TRBV7-6; D is unresolved. Germline V gene sequence: CDR1 SGHVS, CDR2 FNYEAQ. V dropped 1 base and J dropped 12 bases, with 16 bases sitting between them. The length of the CDR3 is 14 residues. The CDR3 is CASSLGPAATPQFF. CDR3 DNA: TGTGCCAGCAGCTTAGGGCCCGCGGCGACGCCGCAGTTCTTC.

The chain combines TRBV28 with TRBJ1-6, with D possibly matching TRBD1 (6 bases). V lost 5 bases, J lost 10 bases, and 15 bases lay in between. Germline V lookup: CDR1 MDHEN, CDR2 SYDVKM. The CDR3 consists of 14 residues. CDR3 region: CASSMGGGGSPLHF. The CDR3 nucleotides are TGTGCCAGCAGTATGGGAGGGGGTGGGTCACCCCTCCACTTT.

V usage is TRBV5-7 and J usage is TRBJ1-5; D is unclear. TRBV5-7 is identified as an open reading frame with a role that is uncertain. The CDR3 runs 14 residues. Trimming removed 5 bases from V and 0 bases from J, with 9 bases in between. The CDR3 sequence is CASSPPYSNQPQHF. The CDR3 DNA reads as TGTGCCAGCAGTCCTCCTTATAGCAATCAGCCCCAGCATTTT.

The CDR3 nucleotides read TGCACCTCAGGGAGGGTAGCCGGGGAGCTGTTTTTT. It specifies CTSGRVAGELFF. The V and J genes are TRBV20-1 and TRBJ2-2; 7 bases map to TRBD2. The CDR3 totals 12 residues. Germline CDR1 and CDR2: DFQATT and SNEGSKA (reference sequence).

The chain is built from TRBV7-6 and TRBJ2-2; the D is unclear. Germline CDR1 and CDR2: SGHVS and FNYEAQ. V lost 1 base to trimming and J lost 3 bases, with 6 bases between them. The length of the CDR3 is 14 residues. The CDR3, as DNA: TGTGCCAGCAGCTTAGGTGGGGACACCGGGGAGCTGTTTTTT. Translated, it gives CASSLGGDTGELFF.

The V call is TRBV9, the J call TRBJ2-3, with 7 bases matching TRBD2. Looked up from germline, CDR1 is SGDLS and CDR2 is YYNGEE. The trim removed 4 bases at V and 4 bases at J, leaving 12 bases unmatched. This CDR3 region has 16 residues. The CDR3 nucleotides read TGTGCCAGCAGCCTAGGGACTATGGTAGTCGCAGATACGCAGTATTTT. Amino acids: CASSLGTMVVADTQYF.

This chain links TRBV6-1 with TRBJ2-1; D remains ambiguous. The CDR3 runs to 13 residues. CDR1 and CDR2 from the germline V gene are MNHNS and SASEGT. With 6 bases removed from V and 10 bases from J, the gap between germline ends came to 16 bases. The CDR3: CASRRHTPGEQFF. CDR3 DNA: TGTGCCAGCAGGCGTCACACACCGGGCGAGCAGTTCTTC.

This rearrangement joins TRBV30 to TRBJ1-3; D unresolved. Trimming stripped 0 bases from V and 0 bases from J, with 15 bases between. The CDR3 consists of 17 residues. Per germline, CDR1 GTSNPN and CDR2 SVGIG (reference sequence). The CDR3 DNA reads as TGTGCCTGGAGTGTAGGGTCAGGCGGATACTCTGGAAACACCATATATTTT. It specifies CAWSVGSGGYSGNTIYF.

The rearrangement links TRBV10-3 to TRBJ2-6; D may be TRBD1 (5 bases). Germline V CDR1 and CDR2: ENHRY, SYGVKD. Trimming took off 3 bases at V and 4 bases at J, with 10 bases between the two ends. The CDR3 is made up of 15 amino acids. The CDR3 protein is CAISEQVPGANVLTF. Here the CDR3 DNA reads TGTGCCATCAGTGAACAGGTTCCCGGGGCCAACGTCCTGACTTTC.

This chain uses TRBV6-5 with TRBJ2-5, with a weak D call TRBD2 (6 bases). Trimming pared 6 bases from V and 1 base from J, leaving 9 bases between. Germline assignment: CDR1 MNHEY and CDR2 SVGAGI. The CDR3 has 13 amino acids. The CDR3 DNA is TGTGCCAGCAGACGTAGCGGCCAAGAGACCCAGTACTTC. Amino acid sequence: CASRRSGQETQYF.

This chain links TRBV6-6 with TRBJ2-2; TRBD1 is a possible D gene (5 bases). The CDR3 is made up of 14 amino acids. Trimming cost V 2 bases and J 9 bases, with 13 bases left between them. CDR1 is MNHNY and CDR2 is SVGAGI in the germline V gene (reference sequence). CDR3 amino acids: CASSYLGGARELFF. As DNA, the CDR3 is TGTGCCAGCAGTTACCTCGGTGGGGCGAGGGAGCTGTTTTTT.

The rearrangement joins TRBV2 to TRBJ2-7, with 8 bases matching TRBD1. The CDR3 spans 14 residues. Germline loops: CDR1 SNHLY, CDR2 FYNNEI. Trimming at V came to 6 bases and at J to 1 base, leaving 5 bases not matched to a gene. The CDR3 loop is CASSEDRVSYEQYF. The CDR3 DNA is TGTGCCAGCAGCGAGGACAGGGTTTCCTACGAGCAGTACTTC.

The V and J genes are TRBV4-1 and TRBJ1-1; TRBD1 is a possible D gene (6 bases). Germline CDR1 reads MGHRA; CDR2 reads YSYEKL. Trimming left V 0 bases short and J 5 bases short, with 13 bases between. This CDR3 contains 15 residues. This chain's CDR3 is CASSQDRQGSTEAFF. DNA of the CDR3: TGCGCCAGCAGCCAAGATCGCCAGGGGAGTACTGAAGCTTTCTTT.

The genes are TRBV7-9 and TRBJ2-5; 7 positions agree with TRBD2. After removal of 1 base from V and 5 bases from J, the junction contained 4 bases not matched to a gene. The CDR3 spans 14 residues. Germline-derived CDR1 and CDR2 are SEHNR and FQNEAQ (reference sequence). The CDR3 protein is CASSLEGGMETQYF. CDR3 nucleotides: TGTGCCAGCAGCTTAGAGGGAGGGATGGAGACCCAGTACTTC.

The chain uses TRBV20-1 and TRBJ1-2; D call uncertain. This CDR3 has 13 residues. Trimming cost V 0 bases and J 8 bases, with 13 bases left between them. Germline V gene lookup returns CDR1 DFQATT and CDR2 SNEGSKA (reference sequence). For the CDR3, the DNA is TGCAGTGCTAGAGATGGGTCCGGCTGGGGCTACACCTTC. Amino acids: CSARDGSGWGYTF.